The 27 T cell receptor beta chains below come from one sample, sequenced in a study of post-analysis software for immune sequencing data. These receptors have no identified antigens. Prepared TCR beta cDNA libraries contained unique molecular identifiers. TCRdb recomputed calls from the PCR reads with MiXCR, one row per CDR3 protein. In the table there are roughly 650,000 distinct CDR3 sequences, 55% to 60% of which are singletons. Points from the study as a whole: With TRBV5-6, TRBV5-1 and TRBV20-1 included, about five TRBV segments were more frequent in patients than in controls.

The sample comprised blood. These receptors came from a girl aged 2-10 years with multiple sclerosis.

This chain connects TRBV27 to TRBJ2-1, with D hard to call. Germline loops: CDR1 MNHEY, CDR2 SMNVEV (reference sequence). This CDR3 comprises 15 residues. V lost 4 bases and J lost 4, with 14 bases in between. CDR3 sequence: CASSYPGTRYNEQFF. The CDR3 nucleotides read TGTGCCAGCAGTTACCCTGGCACCAGGTACAATGAGCAGTTCTTC.

This clonotype was found a few times. This sequence joins TRBV29-1 and TRBJ1-2, with 9 bases lining up with TRBD1. Trimming took 0 bases from V and 7 from J; bases not matched to a gene: 6. The CDR3 totals 14 residues. The germline V gene encodes CDR1 SQVTM and CDR2 ANQGSEA. The CDR3 spells CSVEEIGTGSGYTF. CDR3 bases: TGCAGCGTTGAAGAAATCGGGACAGGGTCTGGCTACACCTTC.

This clonotype was detected a few times. The CDR3 spells CAISGSRTAGPETQYF. The CDR3 nucleotides are TGTGCCATCAGTGGATCGAGGACGGCGGGGCCAGAGACCCAGTACTTC. The V gene is TRBV10-3, the J gene TRBJ2-5; D may be TRBD2 (6 bases). V shed 4 bases and J shed 4 bases, with 19 bases lying between them. Germline CDR1 reads ENHRY; CDR2 reads SYGVKD. CDR3 size: 16 residues.

V is TRBV7-2 and J is TRBJ2-7; D not resolved. Germline V CDR1 and CDR2: SGHTA, FQGNSA. There are 12 residues in the CDR3. Trimming took off 5 bases at V and 3 bases at J, with 8 bases between the two ends. CDR3 region: CASSAGRYEQYF. The DNA of the CDR3 is TGTGCCAGCAGCGCAGGACGCTACGAGCAGTACTTC.

This rearrangement joins TRBV5-1 to TRBJ2-1, with 10 positions matching TRBD2. Germline V gives CDR1 SGHRS, CDR2 YFSETQ. The V segment lost 0 bases and the J segment 5 bases; nucleotides outside the gene matches: 5. This CDR3 spans 16 amino acids. The CDR3 loop reads CASSLARLAGHNEQFF. CDR3 DNA: TGCGCCAGCAGCTTGGCCCGACTAGCGGGCCACAATGAGCAGTTCTTC.

The chain is built from TRBV3-1 and TRBJ1-4; D possibly corresponds to TRBD1 (5 bases). Germline lookup yields CDR1 LGHDT and CDR2 YNNKEL (reference sequence). The V end was cut by 5 bases, the J end by 0 bases, with 13 bases between. This CDR3 has 16 residues. The DNA of the CDR3 is TGTGCCAGCAGCTCCGCAGGGATGTCAACTAATGAAAAACTGTTTTTT. The encoded protein is CASSSAGMSTNEKLFF. The variable domain in full, with the rest retrieved from reference TRBV3-1 and TRBJ1-4, is DTAVSQTPKYLVTQMGNDKSIKCEQNLGHDTMYWYKQDSKKFLKIMFSYNNKELIINETVPNRFSPKSPDKAHLNLHINSLELGDSAVYFCASSSAGMSTNEKLFFGSGTQLSVL.

There are a few counts of this clonotype. The chain uses TRBV3-1 and TRBJ1-2; 7 nucleotides align to TRBD1. There are 16 residues in the CDR3. V lost 0 bases, J lost 7 bases, and 11 bases stayed unmatched. Per the germline V gene, CDR1 is LGHDT and CDR2 is YNNKEL (reference sequence). The CDR3 region has the DNA TGTGCCAGCAGCCAAGATTGGACAGGAGGTAGTTCTGGCTACACCTTC. Translated, it gives CASSQDWTGGSSGYTF.

The chain couples TRBV12-3 or TRBV12-4 to TRBJ1-5, with 10 positions matching TRBD1. V shed 5 bases, J shed 5 bases, and the junction held 6 bases outside the gene matches. CDR3 size: 15 residues. CDR3 bases: TGTGCCAGCAGTCCCGGGACAGGGGTGGATCAGCCCCAGCATTTT. It translates to CASSPGTGVDQPQHF.

The rearrangement uses TRBV4-2 and TRBJ2-1; 8 bases align to TRBD2. The germline CDR1 and CDR2 sequences are LGHNA and YNFKEQ. This CDR3 is built from 17 residues. Trimming at V came to 0 bases and at J to 8 bases, leaving 12 bases not matched to a gene. CDR3 residues: CASSQDLPAGANDEQFF. CDR3 nucleotides: TGTGCCAGCAGCCAAGATCTCCCAGCGGGAGCTAACGATGAGCAGTTCTTC.

V is TRBV6-2 or TRBV6-3 and J is TRBJ1-5; D is possibly TRBD1 (6 bases). Trimming left V 7 bases short and J 3 bases short, with 22 bases between. Germline values: CDR1 MNHEY, CDR2 SVGEGT. The CDR3 loop spans 17 amino acids. The CDR3 loop is CASNMGHLSFHNQPQHF. Here the CDR3 DNA reads TGTGCCAGCAATATGGGACACTTGAGTTTCCACAATCAGCCCCAGCATTTT.

The chain joins TRBV6-2 or TRBV6-3 to TRBJ2-1; TRBD1 aligns across 8 bases. The germline gives CDR1 MNHEY, CDR2 SVGEGT. J gave up 2 bases and V 7 bases, and 4 bases lay outside the gene matches. The CDR3 loop spans 14 amino acids. In nucleotides, the CDR3 is TGTGCCAGCACCCGGACAGGGCCCTACAATGAGCAGTTCTTC. It yields the protein CASTRTGPYNEQFF.

The chain joins TRBV4-3 to TRBJ2-1; possibly TRBD2 for D (6 bases). Germline CDR1 is LGHNA and CDR2 is YSLEER. This CDR3 has 19 residues. V lost 3 bases, J lost 0 bases, and 21 bases lay in between. Here the CDR3 DNA reads TGCGCCAGCAGCCACCTTACTAGCACCTCCTCGAGCTCCTACAATGAGCAGTTCTTC. Residues: CASSHLTSTSSSSYNEQFF.

This clonotype was recorded a few times. J is TRBJ2-5 and V is TRBV15; no clear D gene. CDR1 and CDR2 from the germline V gene are LNHNV and YYDKDF (reference sequence). V was clipped by 0 bases and J by 5 bases, with 13 bases between them. The CDR3 runs 15 residues. Here the CDR3 reads CATSRDPSHEETQYF. Written as DNA, the CDR3 is TGTGCCACCAGCAGAGATCCGAGTCATGAGGAGACCCAGTACTTC.

This clonotype has just one count. The chain couples TRBV18 to TRBJ2-7; 8 nucleotides match TRBD2. Germline V CDR1 and CDR2: KGHSH, LQKENI. There are 14 residues in the CDR3. J was trimmed by 4 bases and V by 6 bases; bases with no gene match: 8. Here the CDR3 reads CASSLGGVPYEQYF. CDR3 in DNA: TGTGCCAGCTCCCTCGGGGGGGTCCCTTACGAGCAGTACTTC.

This clonotype was detected a few times. V usage is TRBV12-3 or TRBV12-4 and J usage is TRBJ1-6, with D perhaps TRBD1 (5 bases). CDR3 length equals 13 residues. V lost 4 bases and J 6 bases, leaving 7 bases between the germline ends. CDR3 amino acids: CASSSRGNSPLHF. CDR3 DNA: TGTGCCAGCAGTTCGAGGGGTAATTCACCCCTCCACTTT.

As for this clonotype: A read error is the likely source, as a far larger clone sits one nucleotide away. V usage is TRBV12-3 or TRBV12-4 and J usage is TRBJ2-1; D ambiguous. The length of the CDR3 is 11 residues. The CDR3 region is CVSSSNNEQFF. CDR3 DNA: TGTGTCAGCAGCTCAAACAATGAGCAGTTCTTC.

J is TRBJ2-7 and V is TRBV20-1; D may be TRBD1 or TRBD2 (6 bases each). The end of the DNA is better explained by TRBJ2-5, so the J call may be wrong. The length of the CDR3 is 13 residues. In germline, CDR1 is DFQATT, CDR2 SNEGSKA (reference sequence). The CDR3 protein is CSAREGGRETQYF. CDR3 in DNA: TGCAGTGCTAGAGAGGGGGGCCGGGAGACCCAGTACTTC.

The sample holds a few counts of this clonotype. The chain employs TRBV20-1 and TRBJ2-7; D uncertain. Trimming stripped 3 bases from V and 3 bases from J, with 15 bases between. From germline, CDR1 is DFQATT and CDR2 SNEGSKA (reference sequence). This CDR3 has 14 amino acids. As DNA, the CDR3 is TGCAGTGCTAGCGGCCCTGGCGAAGGCTACGAGCAGTACTTC. Translating gives CSASGPGEGYEQYF.

The chain couples TRBV6-2 or TRBV6-3 to TRBJ2-7; 7 bases align to TRBD1. This CDR3 comprises 12 residues. V was pared by 5 bases and J by 6 bases, with 4 bases of the junction left unmatched. The germline V gene encodes CDR1 MNHEY and CDR2 SVGEGT. Here the CDR3 DNA reads TGTGCCAGCAGTACTACAGGGGCCGAGCAGTACTTC. It translates to CASSTTGAEQYF.

This rearrangement joins TRBV5-5 to TRBJ2-1; 8 nucleotides match TRBD2. Germline CDR1 and CDR2: SGHKS and YYEKEE (reference sequence). V lost 0 bases to trimming and J lost 8 bases; unmatched junction nucleotides: 16. The CDR3 loop spans 18 amino acids. DNA of the CDR3: TGTGCCAGCAGCTTGGTTGGGTTTGGACTAGCTTTGGGGGATGAGCAGTTCTTC. Translation: CASSLVGFGLALGDEQFF.

The J gene is TRBJ2-5, the V gene TRBV11-2, with D hard to call. V dropped 0 bases and J dropped 3 bases, with 8 bases sitting between them. The CDR3 sequence is 14 residues long. From germline, CDR1 is SGHAT and CDR2 FQNNGV. As DNA, the CDR3 is TGTGCCAGCAGCTTAGACCACTTGAAAGAGACCCAGTACTTC. As protein: CASSLDHLKETQYF.

The chain carries TRBV7-9 and TRBJ2-7; D gene unclear. Germline V gene lookup returns CDR1 SEHNR and CDR2 FQNEAQ (reference sequence). There are 11 residues in the CDR3. V dropped 1 base and J dropped 9 bases, with 7 bases sitting between them. The CDR3 loop is CASSLGHPQYF. The CDR3 nucleotides read TGTGCCAGCAGCTTAGGGCATCCGCAGTACTTC.

The chain has TRBV4-3 and TRBJ2-6, with TRBD1 as a possible D gene (5 bases). The CDR3 has 17 residues. From germline, CDR1 is LGHNA and CDR2 YSLEER. The ends were cut back, 4 bases at V and 2 bases at J, with 15 bases in the middle. CDR3: CASSLFLDKAGANVLTF. Written as DNA, the CDR3 is TGCGCCAGCAGCCTCTTCTTGGACAAGGCTGGGGCCAACGTCCTGACTTTC.

This clonotype was seen a few times. The chain has TRBV6-1 and TRBJ2-4; 8 nucleotides align to TRBD1. The V gene end was trimmed by 6 bases and the J gene end by 6 bases; junction bases not matched to a gene: 4. CDR1 and CDR2 from the germline V gene are MNHNS and SASEGT. The CDR3 extends over 13 amino acids. The DNA of the CDR3 is TGTGCCAGCAGAGGACAGGGAAGAAACATTCAGTACTTC. Translating it yields CASRGQGRNIQYF.

This clonotype was recorded only once. The V gene is TRBV7-2, the J gene TRBJ2-4, with 8 bases aligning to TRBD1. This CDR3 comprises 16 residues. V lost 5 bases and J lost 1; bases outside the gene matches: 7. Germline CDR1 reads SGHTA; CDR2 reads FQGNSA. CDR3 amino acids: CASSRDRSGAKNIQYF. The CDR3 DNA reads as TGTGCCAGCAGCCGGGACAGGAGCGGCGCCAAAAACATTCAGTACTTC.

The chain links TRBV29-1 to TRBJ1-2; D is possibly TRBD1 (6 bases). The CDR3 has 14 residues. Germline V gene lookup returns CDR1 SQVTM and CDR2 ANQGSEA. The V end lost 4 bases, the J end lost 6 bases, and 18 bases lay between the germline ends. The CDR3 spells CSVGPPGHQNGYTF. In DNA, the CDR3 is TGCAGCGTTGGGCCCCCGGGACACCAGAATGGCTACACCTTC. Together with reference TRBV29-1 and TRBJ1-2, the CDR3 gives the full variable domain: SAVISQKPSRDICQRGTSLTIQCQVDSQVTMMFWYRQQPGQSLTLIATANQGSEATYESGFVIDKFPISRPNLTFSTLTVSNMSPEDSSIYLCSVGPPGHQNGYTFGSGTRLTVV.

This chain uses TRBV3-1 with TRBJ2-5; perhaps TRBD2 as D (6 bases). TRBJ2-7 matches the DNA end more closely, so the J call is doubtful. The CDR3 contains 13 residues. Per the germline V gene, CDR1 is LGHDT and CDR2 is YNNKEL (reference sequence). CDR3 loop: CASSQDSGSEQYF. CDR3 sequence (DNA): TGTGCCAGCAGCCAAGATTCCGGGAGCGAGCAGTACTTC.